What follows are 4 T cell receptor beta chains derived from one specimen sequenced in a study of HIV-infected patients and healthy controls. About 500 ng RNA was reverse transcribed with alpha and beta constant-region primers. Separate chain-specific third strand synthesis with multiplexing indices produced the alpha and beta libraries. Each CDR3 protein gets one entry after TCRdb re-called the 5' RACE reads with MiXCR. The sample holds some 8,600 distinct CDR3 sequences, 5% to 6.5% seen once. No cell fractionation was done, so the repertoire covers all unsorted peripheral blood T cells. Material: blood, obtained before antiretroviral therapy. These receptors originate from an adult with HIV infection.

This clonotype is large (0.1 to 1%). The CDR3 sequence is CASSTRQGAQGETQYF. The CDR3 DNA reads TGCGCCAGCAGCACCAGACAGGGTGCTCAAGGGGAGACCCAGTACTTC. V is TRBV5-1 and J is TRBJ2-5; TRBD1 matches at 7 bases. The CDR3 covers 16 residues. Germline CDR1 SGHRS, CDR2 YFSETQ. V gave up 4 bases and J gave up 5 bases; unmatched junction bases: 14.

This clonotype was observed at least ten times. The chain combines TRBV6-1 with TRBJ2-1; perhaps TRBD2 as D (7 bases). The germline CDR1 and CDR2 sequences are MNHNS and SASEGT. The CDR3 contains 16 residues. V was clipped by 10 bases and J by 7 bases, with 26 bases between them. The chain's CDR3 is CAIDHRLLGRGNEQFF. Written as DNA, the CDR3 is TGTGCCATCGATCACAGACTCCTTGGGAGGGGGAATGAGCAGTTCTTC.

This clonotype is labeled as medium-sized. The chain recombines TRBV12-3 or TRBV12-4 with TRBJ2-2, with D tentatively TRBD1 (6 bases). Trimming stripped 11 bases from V and 4 bases from J, with 17 bases between. This CDR3 comprises 14 residues. Here the CDR3 DNA reads TGTGCCGGGGGCCCCGGACAGCGCACCGGGGAGCTGTTTTTT. It codes for CAGGPGQRTGELFF.

Ten or more counts support this clonotype. J is TRBJ2-1 and V is TRBV12-5; 9 nucleotides line up with TRBD2. Trimming at V came to 5 bases and at J to 3 bases, leaving 2 bases not matched to a gene. Germline CDR1 and CDR2: LGHNT and FRNRAP. This CDR3 is built from 14 residues. Here the CDR3 DNA reads TGTGCTAGTGGTCTAGCGGGGTTCTACAATGAGCAGTTCTTC. Translated: CASGLAGFYNEQFF.